This T cell receptor (beta chain) was sequenced in a study of regulatory T cells in long-lasting Graves disease. The table lists this clonotype with many counts. Through Arm-PCR of CDR3 regions and iRepertoire HTBI primers, TCR beta libraries were built. TCRdb ran MiXCR on the multiplex PCR reads and lists one entry per CDR3 protein. Of about 440,000 distinct CDR3 sequences in the sample, roughly 15% were seen once. The CDR3 consists of 14 residues. CDR1 and CDR2 (germline): MNHNS, SASEGT. With 3 bases clipped from V and 2 bases from J, the junction kept 0 bases outside the gene matches. This sample's time point: newly diagnosed GD, antithyroid drugs for less than 3 months. With RNA extracted from PBMCs as input, the TCR library was made. This sample also belongs to another study, concerning T cells in Graves' hyperthyroidism and ophthalmopathy.

Here the sequenced sample was peripheral blood mononuclear cells (PBMCs), taken at new diagnosis, from a patient treated with antithyroid drugs. This sequence originates from a woman aged 18 to 35 with Graves disease. J is TRBJ2-5 and V is TRBV6-1, with 10 bases fitting TRBD2. This CDR3 is CASSETSGQETQYF. CDR3 DNA sequence: TGTGCCAGCAGTGAGACTAGCGGGCAAGAGACCCAGTACTTC.